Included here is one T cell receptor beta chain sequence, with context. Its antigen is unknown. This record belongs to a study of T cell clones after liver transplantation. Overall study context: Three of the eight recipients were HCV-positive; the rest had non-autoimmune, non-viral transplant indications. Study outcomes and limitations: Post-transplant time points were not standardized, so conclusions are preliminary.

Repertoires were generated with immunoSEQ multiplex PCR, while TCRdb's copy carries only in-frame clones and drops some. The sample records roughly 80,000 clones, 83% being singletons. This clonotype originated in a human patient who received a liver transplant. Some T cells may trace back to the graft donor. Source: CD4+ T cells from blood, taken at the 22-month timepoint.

The CDR3 region has the DNA TGTGCCAGCAGCTTACCGGCAAGCCACGAGCAGTACTTC. Its translation is CASSLPASHEQYF. The chain recombines TRBV5-4 with TRBJ2-7; no definite D call. Between the trimmed V and J ends, which lost 2 bases and 5 bases, there was a span of 11 bases. The CDR3 has 13 residues. Germline loops: CDR1 SGHNT, CDR2 YYREEE (reference sequence).